These 9 T cell receptor beta chains came from one sample sequenced in a study of control samples from healthy donors and cancer patients. Libraries were prepared by immunoSEQ multiplex PCR; TCRdb keeps only in-frame clonotypes and omits some of them. The sample shows roughly 70,000 clones, 94% of them seen only once. Sequencing was carried out using blood. These receptors were obtained from a woman in her twenties or thirties in good health.

CDR3 bases: TGTGCCAGCAGCCGCTACAATGAGCAGTTCTTC. Its translation: CASSRYNEQFF. The J gene is TRBJ2-1, the V gene TRBV5-6; D gene unclear. The CDR3 contains 11 residues. Germline CDR1 is SGHDT and CDR2 is YYEEEE. The V and J ends lost 4 bases and 3 bases respectively, with 2 bases between them. Full variable domain (missing parts from reference TRBV5-6 and TRBJ2-1): DAGVTQSPTHLIKTRGQQVTLRCSPKSGHDTVSWYQQALGQGPQFIFQYYEEEERQRGNFPDRFSGHQFPNYSSELNVNALLLGDSALYLCASSRYNEQFFGPGTRLTVL.

DNA of the CDR3: TGCAGCGTTCTTTACCAGGGGGGAGGCACTGAAGCTTTCTTT. Protein sequence: CSVLYQGGGTEAFF. V usage is TRBV29-1 and J usage is TRBJ1-1; the match to TRBD1 covers 7 bases. The germline gives CDR1 SQVTM, CDR2 ANQGSEA. The CDR3 loop spans 14 amino acids. Trimming at V came to 5 bases and at J to 4 bases, leaving 10 bases not matched to a gene.

This chain links TRBV19 with TRBJ1-2, with D perhaps matching TRBD1 (5 bases). Germline V gives CDR1 LNHDA, CDR2 SQIVND (reference sequence). The CDR3 runs 16 residues. The ends were cut back, 5 bases at V and 6 bases at J, with 22 bases in the middle. The CDR3 DNA reads TGTGCCAGTAGTGCGACAAGGACACCCCCCAAGGATGGCTACACCTTC. It encodes CASSATRTPPKDGYTF.

Of note for this clone: This specimen includes other DNA sequences encoding the same CDR3. This chain links TRBV19 with TRBJ1-5; D uncertain. This CDR3 comprises 12 residues. Germline V gene sequence: CDR1 LNHDA, CDR2 SQIVND (reference sequence). V was pared by 1 base and J by 4 bases, with 2 bases between. The CDR3 region has the DNA TGTGCCAGTAGTATAGGGAATCAGCCCCAGCATTTT. As protein: CASSIGNQPQHF.

The chain couples TRBV6-4 to TRBJ1-6, with D possibly being TRBD1 (6 bases). Per germline, CDR1 MRHNA and CDR2 SNTAGT. V lost 6 bases to trimming and J lost 0 bases, with 6 bases between them. The CDR3 consists of 14 residues. The CDR3 DNA reads as TGTGCCAGCAGGGACAGCTCCTATAATTCACCCCTCCACTTT. This codes for CASRDSSYNSPLHF.

This chain links TRBV27 with TRBJ1-4; maybe TRBD1 (6 bases). Looked up from germline, CDR1 is MNHEY and CDR2 is SMNVEV (reference sequence). V shed 2 bases and J shed 8 bases, with 12 bases lying between them. The CDR3 is 14 amino acids. In DNA form, the CDR3 reads TGTGCCAGCAGTTTAGGGGGGCTGGGGGAAAAACTGTTTTTT. Its translation is CASSLGGLGEKLFF.

This sequence joins TRBV2 and TRBJ2-2, with TRBD2 as a possible D gene (5 bases). V was clipped by 3 bases and J by 6 bases, with 14 bases between them. The CDR3 has 15 amino acids. Germline CDR1 is SNHLY and CDR2 is FYNNEI. The DNA of the CDR3 is TGTGCCAGCAGTGAGAAAACTAGTCGTTCCGGGGAGCTGTTTTTT. Residues: CASSEKTSRSGELFF.

The genes are TRBV14 and TRBJ2-7; D not resolved. Deletions cut 3 bases from V and 0 bases from J, with 6 bases between. The CDR3 loop spans 13 amino acids. Germline CDR1 SGHDN, CDR2 FVKESK. The DNA for the CDR3 is TGTGCCAGCAGCCAGGGCTTCTCCTACGAGCAGTACTTC. This codes for CASSQGFSYEQYF.

V gene TRBV5-4 combines with J gene TRBJ2-3, with D unclear. Germline V CDR1 and CDR2: SGHNT, YYREEE (reference sequence). The V end lost 4 bases, the J end lost 4 bases, and 10 bases lay between the germline ends. This CDR3 spans 13 amino acids. The CDR3 loop reads CASSPSESDTQYF. The CDR3 DNA reads TGTGCCAGCAGCCCCAGTGAGTCAGATACGCAGTATTTT.